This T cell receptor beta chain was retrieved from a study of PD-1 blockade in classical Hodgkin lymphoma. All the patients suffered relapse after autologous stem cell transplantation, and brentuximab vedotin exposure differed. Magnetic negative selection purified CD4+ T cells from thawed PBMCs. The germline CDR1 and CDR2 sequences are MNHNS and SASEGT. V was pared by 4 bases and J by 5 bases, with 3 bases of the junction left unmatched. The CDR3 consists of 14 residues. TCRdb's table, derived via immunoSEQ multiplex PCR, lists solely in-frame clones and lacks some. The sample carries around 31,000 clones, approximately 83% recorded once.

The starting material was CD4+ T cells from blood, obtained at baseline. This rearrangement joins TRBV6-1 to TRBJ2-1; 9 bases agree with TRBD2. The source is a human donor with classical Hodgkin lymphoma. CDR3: CASSVTSGNNEQFF. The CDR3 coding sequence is TGTGCCAGCAGTGTGACTAGCGGAAACAATGAGCAGTTCTTC.